These 18 T cell receptor beta chains came from one sample sequenced in a study of shared clonotypes between healthy human individuals. The table came from immunoSEQ multiplex PCR; TCRdb's copy has only in-frame clones and leaves some out. The data contain over 2 million clones, approximately 95% of them singletons. Material: naive CD4+ T cells sorted from blood. Subset reported: CD45RA+ positively selected. The receptors come from a man between 18 and 35 years old in good health.

V and J are TRBV19 and TRBJ1-2; possible D gene TRBD1, 6 bases. V was pared by 8 bases and J by 8 bases, with 15 bases between. The CDR3 spans 12 residues. Per the germline V gene, CDR1 is LNHDA and CDR2 is SQIVND (reference sequence). Here the CDR3 reads CASSLQGFGYTF. The CDR3 DNA reads as TGTGCCAGTTCCCTTCAGGGGTTCGGCTACACCTTC.

J is TRBJ1-1 and V is TRBV6-5, with D hard to call. The CDR3 covers 10 residues. Trimming took off 5 bases at V and 9 bases at J, with 7 bases between the two ends. CDR1 and CDR2 (germline): MNHEY, SVGAGI. In nucleotides, the CDR3 is TGTGCCAGCAGTCGAAACCAAGCTTTCTTT. It translates to CASSRNQAFF.

V and J are TRBV11-2 and TRBJ1-1, with D unresolved. Trimming removed 1 base from V and 7 bases from J, with 16 bases in between. CDR1 is SGHAT, CDR2 FQNNGV, per germline. The CDR3 totals 15 residues. CDR3 bases: TGTGCCAGCAGCTTAGCTCAGGCGGCCAAGGGTGAAGCTTTCTTT. The encoded protein is CASSLAQAAKGEAFF.

This chain joins TRBV29-1 and TRBJ2-3, with 8 bases aligning to TRBD1. After removal of 3 bases from V and 3 bases from J, the junction contained 11 bases not matched to a gene. Germline V gene data show CDR1 as SQVTM and CDR2 as ANQGSEA. The CDR3 totals 16 residues. The CDR3 region has the DNA TGCAGCGTTGAGGGAACCCCAGGGGGCGCGACAGATACGCAGTATTTT. It specifies CSVEGTPGGATDTQYF.

Points on this clone: Other DNA sequences from this sample encode an identical CDR3 as well. This chain links TRBV7-9 with TRBJ2-3; tentative D call: TRBD1 (6 bases). Germline V CDR1 and CDR2: SEHNR, FQNEAQ (reference sequence). The CDR3 totals 15 residues. V was cut by 5 bases and J by 0 bases, with 12 bases left in between. CDR3 region: CASSRGGSSTDTQYF. The CDR3 DNA follows: TGTGCCAGCAGCCGAGGGGGTTCTAGCACAGATACGCAGTATTTT.

The chain uses TRBV30 and TRBJ1-1, with 8 bases that match TRBD1. This CDR3 has 13 residues. With V trimmed by 5 bases and J by 1 base, 3 bases remained unmatched. CDR1 is GTSNPN and CDR2 is SVGIG in the germline V gene (reference sequence). CDR3: CAWVGQANTEAFF. CDR3 bases: TGTGCCTGGGTGGGACAGGCGAACACTGAAGCTTTCTTT.

V gene TRBV5-1 combines with J gene TRBJ2-2; D not resolved. CDR3 size: 13 residues. Trimming removed 0 bases at V and 8 bases at J, with 8 bases between. The V gene's germline CDR1 is SGHRS and CDR2 YFSETQ. CDR3 sequence (DNA): TGCGCCAGCAGCTTGGGGGCGCTGGGGGAGCTGTTTTTT. It yields the protein CASSLGALGELFF.

The chain links TRBV2 to TRBJ2-3, with 7 bases matching TRBD1. The CDR3 loop spans 12 amino acids. V lost 7 bases, J lost 4 bases, and 2 bases stayed unmatched. Looked up from germline, CDR1 is SNHLY and CDR2 is FYNNEI. In nucleotides, the CDR3 is TGTGCCAGCAAAACAGGGGCAGATACGCAGTATTTT. Translated, it gives CASKTGADTQYF.

This clone has only one observation. The chain recombines TRBV6-6 with TRBJ1-1; TRBD1 is a possible D gene (5 bases). V was shortened by 6 bases and J by 2 bases, with 16 bases between the two germline ends. This CDR3 is 15 amino acids long. The germline CDR1 and CDR2 sequences are MNHNY and SVGAGI (reference sequence). In DNA form, the CDR3 reads TGTGCCAGCAGACTCGATCAGGGTAGAAACACTGAAGCTTTCTTT. As protein: CASRLDQGRNTEAFF.

Turning to this clone: Other DNA variants within this sample encode the same CDR3. The chain recombines TRBV10-3 with TRBJ2-3; 9 nucleotides agree with TRBD2. The length of the CDR3 is 15 residues. The germline gives CDR1 ENHRY, CDR2 SYGVKD. With V trimmed by 3 bases and J by 3 bases, 4 bases remained unmatched. CDR3 in DNA: TGTGCCATCAGTGAAGGGCTAGCGGGAACAGATACGCAGTATTTT. It translates to CAISEGLAGTDTQYF.

The rearrangement joins TRBV5-6 to TRBJ2-2; 7 nucleotides agree with TRBD2. Germline V CDR1 and CDR2: SGHDT, YYEEEE. The CDR3 is 16 residues long. After removal of 0 bases from V and 1 base from J, the junction contained 3 bases not matched to a gene. This CDR3 reads CASSLVLAENTGELFF. In DNA form, the CDR3 reads TGTGCCAGCAGCTTGGTGCTAGCGGAGAACACCGGGGAGCTGTTTTTT.

Notes on this clone: One end of the junction is discordant with germline, which a read error may explain. The V and J genes are TRBV11-2 and TRBJ1-1; tentative D call: TRBD1 (5 bases). The CDR3 extends over 14 amino acids. Germline-derived CDR1 and CDR2 are SGHAT and FQNNGV. Here the CDR3 DNA reads TGTGCCAGCAGCCCTCAGGGATTGGGCACTGGAGCTTTCTTT. It translates to CASSPQGLGTGAFF.

This chain uses TRBV10-3 with TRBJ2-5, with D possibly being TRBD2 (7 bases). CDR1 ENHRY and CDR2 SYGVKD come from the germline V gene. The CDR3 has 13 amino acids. V lost 11 bases and J lost 2, with 15 bases in between. The CDR3 DNA follows: TGTGCCGTCGCGGGGGCCACTCAAGAGACCCAGTACTTC. Protein: CAVAGATQETQYF.

A note on this clone: Other nucleotide sequences in the sample specify the same CDR3. The V gene is TRBV9, the J gene TRBJ2-7, with D hard to call. Trimming pared 0 bases from V and 2 bases from J, leaving 9 bases between. This CDR3 has 14 amino acids. CDR1 and CDR2 from the germline V gene are SGDLS and YYNGEE. The CDR3 protein is CASSVDLGPYEQYF. The CDR3 DNA reads TGTGCCAGCAGCGTAGATCTGGGTCCCTACGAGCAGTACTTC.

The chain is built from TRBV5-1 and TRBJ2-1; 10 bases line up with TRBD1. Germline lookup yields CDR1 SGHRS and CDR2 YFSETQ. CDR3 length: 16 residues. V was clipped by 3 bases and J by 5 bases; unmatched bases: 8. CDR3 sequence: CASSSTGGGVNNEQFF. The CDR3 DNA reads as TGCGCCAGCAGCTCGACAGGGGGCGGCGTAAACAATGAGCAGTTCTTC.

This sequence joins TRBV6-5 and TRBJ2-1; D not resolved. The CDR3 contains 13 residues. Trimming pared 6 bases from V and 9 bases from J, leaving 15 bases between. Germline values: CDR1 MNHEY, CDR2 SVGAGI. The CDR3 is CASSRPVFGEQFF. The CDR3 bases are TGTGCCAGCAGCCGCCCGGTCTTTGGTGAGCAGTTCTTC.

Concerning this clone: The same CDR3 is also encoded by other DNA sequences in this sample. The chain is built from TRBV9 and TRBJ1-2; unclear D gene. The CDR3 is 12 residues long. V lost 0 bases and J lost 5, with 5 bases in between. Germline V gene sequence: CDR1 SGDLS, CDR2 YYNGEE. The CDR3 DNA reads TGTGCCAGCAGCGTAGGGGGTTATGGCTACACCTTC. Protein product: CASSVGGYGYTF.

The chain carries TRBV28 and TRBJ2-3; 7 nucleotides line up with TRBD1. The CDR3 covers 15 residues. V trimming: 0 bases; J trimming: 3 bases; junction bases outside the gene matches: 3. The V gene's germline CDR1 is MDHEN and CDR2 SYDVKM. CDR3 region: CASSLWGQTTDTQYF. The CDR3 DNA reads as TGTGCCAGCAGTTTATGGGGACAGACGACAGATACGCAGTATTTT. The full variable domain, with the rest looked up from reference TRBV28 and TRBJ2-3, is DVKVTQSSRYLVKRTGEKVFLECVQDMDHENMFWYRQDPGLGLRLIYFSYDVKMKEKGDIPEGYSVSREKKERFSLILESASTNQTSMYLCASSLWGQTTDTQYFGPGTRLTVL.